The next 23 T cell receptor beta chains were all read from a single sample in a study of CD8+ T cells in alopecia areata. Treatment reported: oral pan-JAK inhibitor, 5-10 mg twice daily. As the sequencing template, cDNA was produced by extracting RNA and reverse transcribing it. Here immunoSEQ multiplex PCR was the method, and the copy in TCRdb shows in-frame clones only, minus some. The sample lists nearly 110,000 clones, around 83% occurring once. Sequences were derived from CD8+ T cells sorted from blood, sampled at week 24, from a patient treated with tofacitinib. Receptors originate from a human donor with alopecia areata.

This chain uses TRBV7-9 with TRBJ2-3; 11 positions match TRBD2. The V and J ends lost 5 bases and 0 bases, in that order; junction bases with no gene match: 4. This CDR3 region has 16 residues. CDR1 is SEHNR and CDR2 is FQNEAQ in the germline V gene (reference sequence). The CDR3 nucleotides read TGTGCCAGCAGCCCTCCTAGCGGGGGGAGCACAGATACGCAGTATTTT. This gives the protein CASSPPSGGSTDTQYF. Together with reference TRBV7-9 and TRBJ2-3, the CDR3 gives the full variable domain: DTGVSQNPRHKITKRGQNVTFRCDPISEHNRLYWYRQTLGQGPEFLTYFQNEAQLEKSRLLSDRFSAERPKGSFSTLEIQRTEQGDSAMYLCASSPPSGGSTDTQYFGPGTRLTVL.

V gene TRBV4-3 combines with J gene TRBJ2-7; TRBD2 agrees at 14 bases. The CDR3 is made up of 15 amino acids. V lost 5 bases to trimming and J lost 3 bases; unmatched junction nucleotides: 3. Germline CDR1 is LGHNA and CDR2 is YSLEER. The DNA for the CDR3 is TGCGCCAGCAGCTTAGGGACTAGCGGGGGCTACGAGCAGTACTTC. This sequence encodes CASSLGTSGGYEQYF.

The chain carries TRBV4-1 and TRBJ1-1, with a tentative D call TRBD1 (5 bases). V was pared by 0 bases and J by 0 bases, with 11 bases between. The CDR3 runs 16 residues. The germline V gene encodes CDR1 MGHRA and CDR2 YSYEKL. CDR3 protein: CASSQEGGALNTEAFF. CDR3 DNA: TGCGCCAGCAGCCAAGAGGGAGGGGCCCTGAACACTGAAGCTTTCTTT.

CDR3 DNA: TGTGCCAGCAGCCAGGTAGCGGGGGGCTACAATGAGCAGTTCTTC. Translation: CASSQVAGGYNEQFF. The rearrangement uses TRBV4-2 and TRBJ2-1, with 10 positions matching TRBD2. Germline V lookup: CDR1 LGHNA, CDR2 YNFKEQ. The CDR3 covers 15 residues. The junction had 2 bases not matched to a gene; V was cut back by 3 bases and J by 3 bases.

This chain joins TRBV7-9 and TRBJ1-2; D not certain. CDR3 size: 14 residues. Trimming took off 1 base at V and 4 bases at J, with 10 bases between the two ends. Germline V gene lookup returns CDR1 SEHNR and CDR2 FQNEAQ (reference sequence). The CDR3 nucleotides read TGTGCCAGCAGCTTAGGGACGACGGGCTATGGCTACACCTTC. As protein: CASSLGTTGYGYTF.

This clone is a singleton in its sample. The V call is TRBV7-9, the J call TRBJ2-5; 9 bases fit TRBD1. The CDR3 extends over 14 amino acids. CDR1 is SEHNR, CDR2 FQNEAQ, per germline (reference sequence). Trimming at V came to 5 bases and at J to 5 bases, leaving 6 bases not matched to a gene. The CDR3 sequence: CASSPRTGEETQYF. Here the CDR3 DNA reads TGTGCCAGCAGCCCTCGGACAGGGGAGGAGACCCAGTACTTC.

The J gene is TRBJ2-7, the V gene TRBV27; D perhaps matches TRBD2 (6 bases). The CDR3 loop spans 12 amino acids. Trimming removed 6 bases at V and 5 bases at J, with 11 bases between. The germline V gene encodes CDR1 MNHEY and CDR2 SMNVEV (reference sequence). The DNA of the CDR3 is TGTGCCAGCAGACGGGACTCGGACGAGCAGTACTTC. Translation: CASRRDSDEQYF.

The chain joins TRBV5-4 to TRBJ1-2; weak D call: TRBD1 (5 bases). Trimming shortened V by 2 bases and J by 4 bases, and 12 bases separated the two germline ends. Germline loops: CDR1 SGHNT, CDR2 YYREEE (reference sequence). The CDR3 is 14 residues long. The CDR3 region is CASSFVGTGYGYTF. As DNA, the CDR3 is TGTGCCAGCAGCTTCGTAGGGACTGGCTATGGCTACACCTTC. Together with reference TRBV5-4 and TRBJ1-2, the CDR3 gives the full variable domain: ETGVTQSPTHLIKTRGQQVTLRCSSQSGHNTVSWYQQALGQGPQFIFQYYREEENGRGNFPPRFSGLQFPNYSSELNVNALELDDSALYLCASSFVGTGYGYTFGSGTRLTVV.

The chain recombines TRBV5-1 with TRBJ2-7; maybe TRBD1 (7 bases). The ends were cut back, 0 bases at V and 5 bases at J, with 12 bases in the middle. Germline CDR1 SGHRS, CDR2 YFSETQ. The CDR3 totals 14 residues. The CDR3 DNA reads as TGCGCCAGCAGCTTGGGACAGGGACTTGACGAGCAGTACTTC. Translating gives CASSLGQGLDEQYF.

The chain is built from TRBV11-2 and TRBJ1-1; D is perhaps TRBD1 (6 bases). Germline V CDR1 and CDR2: SGHAT, FQNNGV. V was shortened by 1 base and J by 1 base, with 7 bases between the two germline ends. The CDR3 has 14 amino acids. The DNA for the CDR3 is TGTGCCAGCAGCTTAGCAGGGGCGAACACTGAAGCTTTCTTT. Residues: CASSLAGANTEAFF.

The table lists this clone with a count of one. V gene TRBV11-2 combines with J gene TRBJ2-7; no firm D call. This CDR3 is 10 amino acids long. The ends were cut back, 5 bases at V and 4 bases at J, with 3 bases in the middle. The germline V gene has CDR1 SGHAT and CDR2 FQNNGV. The CDR3 nucleotides read TGTGCCAGCAGCAAGTACGAGCAGTACTTC. Encoded protein: CASSKYEQYF.

This chain joins TRBV15 and TRBJ2-3; D might be TRBD2 (5 bases). Trimming removed 5 bases at V and 3 bases at J, with 12 bases between. The CDR3 has 14 amino acids. Germline V gene data show CDR1 as LNHNV and CDR2 as YYDKDF (reference sequence). The DNA of the CDR3 is TGTGCCACCAGCCCGGATCCGGGGACAGATACGCAGTATTTT. Translated: CATSPDPGTDTQYF.

V and J are TRBV14 and TRBJ2-7; no clear D. The CDR3 is 14 residues long. The V and J ends lost 1 base and 8 bases respectively, with 15 bases between them. Germline CDR1 reads SGHDN; CDR2 reads FVKESK. The CDR3 coding sequence is TGTGCCAGCAGCCAAGTGAGCCGACCTTGGAAGCAGTACTTC. Amino acid sequence: CASSQVSRPWKQYF.

Regarding this clone: Compared with germline, one end of the junction differs, possibly owing to a read error. CDR3 protein: CASSKEGQEYGYTF. CDR3 sequence (DNA): TGCGCCAGCAGCAAAGAGGGACAGGAATATGGCTACACCTTC. J is TRBJ1-2 and V is TRBV4-1, with TRBD1 matching 8 bases. Germline CDR1 is MGHRA and CDR2 is YSYEKL. This CDR3 spans 14 amino acids.

The rearrangement links TRBV4-2 to TRBJ2-1; 12 bases are shared with TRBD2. The length of the CDR3 is 17 residues. Germline loops: CDR1 LGHNA, CDR2 YNFKEQ. Trimming at V came to 0 bases and at J to 2 bases, leaving 2 bases not matched to a gene. CDR3 bases: TGTGCCAGCAGCCAAGACGGACTAGCGGGAACCTACAATGAGCAGTTCTTC. This codes for CASSQDGLAGTYNEQFF.

The CDR3 reads CASRDRDYEDEQFF. The CDR3 region has the DNA TGTGCCAGCAGGGACCGGGACTATGAGGATGAGCAGTTCTTC. This chain joins TRBV6-5 and TRBJ2-1; TRBD2 matches at 7 bases. V gave up 6 bases and J gave up 8 bases; unmatched junction bases: 10. The CDR3 loop spans 14 amino acids. Germline V gives CDR1 MNHEY, CDR2 SVGAGI.

This rearrangement joins TRBV7-2 to TRBJ2-5, with 8 bases lining up with TRBD2. CDR1 and CDR2 from the germline V gene are SGHTA and FQGNSA. Trimming took 3 bases from V and 5 from J; bases not matched to a gene: 5. This CDR3 spans 14 amino acids. The CDR3 loop reads CASSFGGAPETQYF. The CDR3 DNA sequence: TGTGCCAGCAGCTTCGGGGGGGCTCCGGAGACCCAGTACTTC.

This clone has more than one count but fewer than ten. CDR3 region: CAVGPEGTDTQYF. CDR3 nucleotides: TGCGCCGTTGGACCCGAGGGGACAGATACGCAGTATTTT. V is TRBV4-1 and J is TRBJ2-3; D could derive from TRBD1 or TRBD2 (5 bases each). Trimming pared 11 bases from V and 3 bases from J, leaving 15 bases between. This CDR3 is built from 13 residues. The germline V gene encodes CDR1 MGHRA and CDR2 YSYEKL.

The V and J genes are TRBV4-3 and TRBJ1-1; unclear D gene. Trimming took off 1 base at V and 4 bases at J, with 13 bases between the two ends. CDR1 is LGHNA, CDR2 YSLEER, per germline. CDR3 length: 15 amino acids. The CDR3 spells CASSQAEGGGTEAFF. CDR3 coding DNA: TGCGCCAGCAGCCAAGCCGAGGGAGGTGGCACTGAAGCTTTCTTT.

This sequence joins TRBV5-1 and TRBJ2-2; 7 bases line up with TRBD1. J was trimmed by 3 bases and V by 2 bases; bases with no gene match: 7. Germline V CDR1 and CDR2: SGHRS, YFSETQ. This CDR3 comprises 16 residues. The CDR3 region has the DNA TGCGCCAGCAGCTTTGTGCCAGGGGGTGACACCGGGGAGCTGTTTTTT. Its translation is CASSFVPGGDTGELFF.

Notes on this clone: The identical CDR3 is also encoded by other nucleotide sequences in the sample. The chain combines TRBV10-3 with TRBJ2-5; 9 nucleotides align to TRBD1. The ends lost 4 bases at V and 3 bases at J; junction bases unmatched: 0. CDR3 length equals 13 residues. The germline CDR1 and CDR2 sequences are ENHRY and SYGVKD. CDR3 coding DNA: TGTGCCATCAGTGGGACAGGGGAAGAGACCCAGTACTTC. It codes for CAISGTGEETQYF.

The rearrangement joins TRBV2 to TRBJ1-1; tentatively, D is TRBD1 (5 bases). V was shortened by 4 bases and J by 5 bases, with 11 bases between the two germline ends. CDR3 size: 13 residues. Germline CDR1 reads SNHLY; CDR2 reads FYNNEI. Here the CDR3 DNA reads TGTGCCAGCAGTGGGGGCCCTAGGACTGAAGCTTTCTTT. Translated, it gives CASSGGPRTEAFF.

The chain has TRBV27 and TRBJ2-1; TRBD2 aligns across 7 bases. Germline V lookup: CDR1 MNHEY, CDR2 SMNVEV (reference sequence). The ends lost 6 bases at V and 7 bases at J; junction bases unmatched: 3. The CDR3 runs 12 residues. DNA of the CDR3: TGTGCCAGCAGAAGAGCGGGGAATGAGCAGTTCTTC. This codes for CASRRAGNEQFF.